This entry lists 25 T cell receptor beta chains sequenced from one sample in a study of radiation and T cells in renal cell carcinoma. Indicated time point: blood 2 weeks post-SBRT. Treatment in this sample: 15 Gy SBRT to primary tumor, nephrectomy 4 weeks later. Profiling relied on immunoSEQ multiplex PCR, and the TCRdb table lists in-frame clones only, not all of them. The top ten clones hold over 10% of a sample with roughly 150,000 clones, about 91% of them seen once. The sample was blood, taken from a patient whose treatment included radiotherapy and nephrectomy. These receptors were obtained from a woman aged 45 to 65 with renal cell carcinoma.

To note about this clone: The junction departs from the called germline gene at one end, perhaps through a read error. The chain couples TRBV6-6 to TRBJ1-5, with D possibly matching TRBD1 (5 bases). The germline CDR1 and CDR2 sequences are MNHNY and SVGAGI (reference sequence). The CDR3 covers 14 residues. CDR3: CASSHSGRNQPQHF. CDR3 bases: TGTGCCAGCAGTCACTCAGGGCGCAATCAGCCCCAGCATTTT.

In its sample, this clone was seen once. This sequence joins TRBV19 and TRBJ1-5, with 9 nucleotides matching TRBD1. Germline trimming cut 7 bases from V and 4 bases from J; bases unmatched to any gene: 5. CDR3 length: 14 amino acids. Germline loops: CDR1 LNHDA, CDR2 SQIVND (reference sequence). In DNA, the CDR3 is TGTGCCAGTATGCCGGGGACAGGGAATCAGCCCCAGCATTTT. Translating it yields CASMPGTGNQPQHF. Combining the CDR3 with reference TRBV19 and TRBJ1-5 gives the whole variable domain DGGITQSPKYLFRKEGQNVTLSCEQNLNHDAMYWYRQDPGQGLRLIYYSQIVNDFQKGDIAEGYSVSREKKESFPLTVTSAQKNPTAFYLCASMPGTGNQPQHFGDGTRLSIL.

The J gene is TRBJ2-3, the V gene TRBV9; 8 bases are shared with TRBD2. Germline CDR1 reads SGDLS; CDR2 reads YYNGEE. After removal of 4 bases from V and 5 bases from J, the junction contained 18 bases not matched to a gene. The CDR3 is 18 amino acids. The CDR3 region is CASSRGLAGLTEGDTQYF. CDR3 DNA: TGTGCCAGCAGCCGAGGATTAGCGGGACTGACAGAGGGAGATACGCAGTATTTT.

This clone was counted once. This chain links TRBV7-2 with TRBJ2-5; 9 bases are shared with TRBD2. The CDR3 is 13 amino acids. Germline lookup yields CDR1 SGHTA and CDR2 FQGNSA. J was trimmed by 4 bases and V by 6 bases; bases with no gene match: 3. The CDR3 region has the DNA TGTGCCAGCAGGGTTAGCGGGGGAGAGACCCAGTACTTC. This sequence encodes CASRVSGGETQYF.

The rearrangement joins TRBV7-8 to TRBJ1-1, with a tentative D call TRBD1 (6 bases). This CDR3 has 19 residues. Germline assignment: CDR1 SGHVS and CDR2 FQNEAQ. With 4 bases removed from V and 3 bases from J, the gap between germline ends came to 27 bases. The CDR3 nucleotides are TGTGCCAGCAGCTCAGAGGGGAGTTGGGACATTCTTTCGGACACTGAAGCTTTCTTT. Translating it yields CASSSEGSWDILSDTEAFF. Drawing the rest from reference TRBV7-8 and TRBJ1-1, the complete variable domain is GAGVSQSPRYKVAKRGQDVALRCDPISGHVSLFWYQQALGQGPEFLTYFQNEAQLDKSGLPSDRFFAERPEGSVSTLKIQRTQQEDSAVYLCASSSEGSWDILSDTEAFFGQGTRLTVV.

CDR3 residues: CASSLGQHTEAFF. CDR3 nucleotides: TGTGCCAGCAGCTTAGGGCAACACACTGAAGCTTTCTTT. The chain couples TRBV7-9 to TRBJ1-1; D remains ambiguous. Germline V gene sequence: CDR1 SEHNR, CDR2 FQNEAQ (reference sequence). Trimming pared 1 base from V and 3 bases from J, leaving 6 bases between. The CDR3 totals 13 residues.

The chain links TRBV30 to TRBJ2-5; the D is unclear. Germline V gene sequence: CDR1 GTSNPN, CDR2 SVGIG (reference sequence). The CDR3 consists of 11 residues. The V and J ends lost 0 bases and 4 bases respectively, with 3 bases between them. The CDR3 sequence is CAWSVIETQYF. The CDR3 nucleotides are TGTGCCTGGAGTGTGATAGAGACCCAGTACTTC. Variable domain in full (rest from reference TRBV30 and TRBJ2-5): SQTIHQWPATLVQPVGSPLSLECTVEGTSNPNLYWYRQAAGRGLQLLFYSVGIGQISSEVPQNLSASRPQDRQFILSSKKLLLSDSGFYLCAWSVIETQYFGPGTRLLVL.

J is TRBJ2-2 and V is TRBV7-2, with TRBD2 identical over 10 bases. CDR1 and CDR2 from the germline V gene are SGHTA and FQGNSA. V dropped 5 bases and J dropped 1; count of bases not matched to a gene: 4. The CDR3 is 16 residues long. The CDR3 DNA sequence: TGTGCCAGCAGCATTAGCGGGGGGTGGAACACCGGGGAGCTGTTTTTT. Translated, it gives CASSISGGWNTGELFF.

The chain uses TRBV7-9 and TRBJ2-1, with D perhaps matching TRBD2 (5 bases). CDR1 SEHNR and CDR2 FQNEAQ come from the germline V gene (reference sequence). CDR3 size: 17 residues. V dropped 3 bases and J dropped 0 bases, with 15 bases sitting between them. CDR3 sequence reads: CASSFRGSHRSYNEQFF. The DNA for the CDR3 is TGTGCCAGCAGCTTCCGCGGGTCCCACCGCTCCTACAATGAGCAGTTCTTC.

CDR3 sequence (DNA): TGCGCCAGCAGTGAGTCGGGGGGGAGACTGAAATCCTACGAGCAGTACTTC. Its translation: CASSESGGRLKSYEQYF. The chain is built from TRBV10-2 and TRBJ2-7, with 7 bases fitting TRBD2. V shed 0 bases, J shed 1 base, and the junction held 9 bases outside the gene matches. Per germline, CDR1 WSHSY and CDR2 SAAADI. The CDR3 has 17 amino acids.

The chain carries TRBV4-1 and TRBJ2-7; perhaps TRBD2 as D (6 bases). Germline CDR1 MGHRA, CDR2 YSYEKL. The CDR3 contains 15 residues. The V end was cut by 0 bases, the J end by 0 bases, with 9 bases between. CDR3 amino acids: CASSQEAGLSYEQYF. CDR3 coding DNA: TGCGCCAGCAGCCAAGAGGCGGGGCTCTCCTACGAGCAGTACTTC.

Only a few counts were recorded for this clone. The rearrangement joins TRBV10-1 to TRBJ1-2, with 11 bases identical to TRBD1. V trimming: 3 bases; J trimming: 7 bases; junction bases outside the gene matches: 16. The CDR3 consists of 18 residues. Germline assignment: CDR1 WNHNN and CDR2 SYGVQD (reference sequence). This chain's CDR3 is CASSDKAKRTGGVVGYTF. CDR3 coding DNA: TGCGCCAGCAGTGATAAGGCAAAGAGGACAGGGGGCGTGGTTGGCTACACCTTC.

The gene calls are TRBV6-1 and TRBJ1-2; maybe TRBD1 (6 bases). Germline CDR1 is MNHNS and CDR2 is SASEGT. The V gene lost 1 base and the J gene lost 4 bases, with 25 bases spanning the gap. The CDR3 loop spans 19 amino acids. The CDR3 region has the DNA TGTGCCAGCAGTGAAGGGAAGTCGAGGTGGCAGGGGAAGTTCTATGGCTACACCTTC. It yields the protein CASSEGKSRWQGKFYGYTF.

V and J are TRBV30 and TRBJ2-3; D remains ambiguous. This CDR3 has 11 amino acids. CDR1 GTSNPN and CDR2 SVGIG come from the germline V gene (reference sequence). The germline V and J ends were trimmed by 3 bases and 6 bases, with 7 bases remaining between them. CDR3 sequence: CAWRAGDTQYF. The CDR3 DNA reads TGTGCCTGGAGAGCCGGGGATACGCAGTATTTT.

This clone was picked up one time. The DNA of the CDR3 is TGTGCCAGCAGTTATTCAGGGGGAGGCAATCAGCCCCAGCATTTT. Translated: CASSYSGGGNQPQHF. V and J are TRBV7-2 and TRBJ1-5; 7 bases are a match to TRBD1. J lost 2 bases, V lost 6 bases, and 7 bases had no gene match. The CDR3 sequence is 15 residues long. Germline V lookup: CDR1 SGHTA, CDR2 FQGNSA.

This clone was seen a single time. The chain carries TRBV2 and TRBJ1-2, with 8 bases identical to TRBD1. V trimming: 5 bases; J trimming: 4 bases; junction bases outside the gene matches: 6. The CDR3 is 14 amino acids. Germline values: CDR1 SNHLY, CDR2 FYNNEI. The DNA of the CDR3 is TGTGCCAGCAGTCCGCAGGGGGCAGGCTATGGCTACACCTTC. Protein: CASSPQGAGYGYTF. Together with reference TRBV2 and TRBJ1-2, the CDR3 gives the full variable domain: EPEVTQTPSHQVTQMGQEVILRCVPISNHLYFYWYRQILGQKVEFLVSFYNNEISEKSEIFDDQFSVERPDGSNFTLKIRSTKLEDSAMYFCASSPQGAGYGYTFGSGTRLTVV.

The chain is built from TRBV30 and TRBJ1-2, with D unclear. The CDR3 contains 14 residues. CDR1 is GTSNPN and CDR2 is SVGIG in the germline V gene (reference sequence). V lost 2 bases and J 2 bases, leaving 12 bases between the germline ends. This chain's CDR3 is CAWSKVIRNYGYTF. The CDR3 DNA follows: TGTGCCTGGAGTAAAGTAATTAGAAACTATGGCTACACCTTC. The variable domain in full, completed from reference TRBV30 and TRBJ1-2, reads SQTIHQWPATLVQPVGSPLSLECTVEGTSNPNLYWYRQAAGRGLQLLFYSVGIGQISSEVPQNLSASRPQDRQFILSSKKLLLSDSGFYLCAWSKVIRNYGYTFGSGTRLTVV.

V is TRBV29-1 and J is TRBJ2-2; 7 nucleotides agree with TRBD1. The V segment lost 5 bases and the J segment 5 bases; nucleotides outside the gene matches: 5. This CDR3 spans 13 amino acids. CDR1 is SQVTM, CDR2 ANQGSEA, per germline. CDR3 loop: CSVLYRGTGELFF. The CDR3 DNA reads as TGCAGCGTTTTATACAGGGGAACCGGGGAGCTGTTTTTT.

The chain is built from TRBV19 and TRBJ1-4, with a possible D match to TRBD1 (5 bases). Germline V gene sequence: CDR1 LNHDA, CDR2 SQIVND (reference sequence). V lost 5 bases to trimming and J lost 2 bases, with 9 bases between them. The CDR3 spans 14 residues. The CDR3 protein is CASSREGTNEKLFF. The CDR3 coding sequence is TGTGCCAGTAGTCGCGAGGGGACTAATGAAAAACTGTTTTTT.

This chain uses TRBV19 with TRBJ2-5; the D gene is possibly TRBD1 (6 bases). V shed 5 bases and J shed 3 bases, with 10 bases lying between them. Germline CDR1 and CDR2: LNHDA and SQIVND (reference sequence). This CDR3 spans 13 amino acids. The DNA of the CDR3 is TGTGCCAGTAGTGGGGGCCGAAAAGAGACCCAGTACTTC. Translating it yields CASSGGRKETQYF.

Here the CDR3 reads CASKSSPMNTEAFF. CDR3 coding DNA: TGTGCCAGTAAGAGCAGCCCCATGAACACTGAAGCTTTCTTT. V and J are TRBV19 and TRBJ1-1; no clear D gene. Germline lookup yields CDR1 LNHDA and CDR2 SQIVND (reference sequence). CDR3 length equals 14 residues. Trimming removed 7 bases from V and 0 bases from J, with 12 bases in between.

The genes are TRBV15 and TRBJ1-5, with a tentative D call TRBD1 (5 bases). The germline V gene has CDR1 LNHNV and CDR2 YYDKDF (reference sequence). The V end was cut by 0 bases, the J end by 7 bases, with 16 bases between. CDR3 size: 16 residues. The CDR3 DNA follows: TGTGCCACCAGCAGAGATTACGGGGGGGGAGAACAGCCCCAGCATTTT. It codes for CATSRDYGGGEQPQHF.

The CDR3 DNA reads as TGCGCCAGCAGCTTGGGGGGGGGCAATCAGCCCCAGCATTTT. Amino acid sequence: CASSLGGGNQPQHF. The chain couples TRBV5-1 to TRBJ1-5, with D possibly being TRBD1 (5 bases). With 0 bases removed from V and 2 bases from J, the gap between germline ends came to 6 bases. The CDR3 has 14 amino acids. Germline CDR1 reads SGHRS; CDR2 reads YFSETQ.

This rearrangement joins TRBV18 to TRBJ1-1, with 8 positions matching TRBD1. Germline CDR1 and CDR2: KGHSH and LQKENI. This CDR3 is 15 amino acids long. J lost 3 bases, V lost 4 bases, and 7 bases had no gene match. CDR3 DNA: TGTGCCAGCTCACTTACAGGGGGTAGGGACACTGAAGCTTTCTTT. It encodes CASSLTGGRDTEAFF.

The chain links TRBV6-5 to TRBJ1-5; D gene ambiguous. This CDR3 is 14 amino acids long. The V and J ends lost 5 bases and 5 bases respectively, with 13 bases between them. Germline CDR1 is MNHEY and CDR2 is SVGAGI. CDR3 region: CASSRHEGYQPQHF. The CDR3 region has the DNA TGTGCCAGCAGTCGCCATGAGGGTTATCAGCCCCAGCATTTT.